A single sample gave rise to the 17 T cell receptor beta chains below, sequenced in a study of blood T cell repertoires in COVID-19. The table came from immunoSEQ multiplex PCR; TCRdb's copy has only in-frame clones and leaves some out. Among about 130,000 clones, roughly 87% were seen once, and the ten largest hold 27%. The sample taken for sequencing was peripheral blood. These receptors were collected from a woman aged 80 or over with acute or convalescent COVID-19.

The chain employs TRBV6-1 and TRBJ1-1; 7 bases map to TRBD1. CDR3 length equals 20 residues. CDR1 is MNHNS, CDR2 SASEGT, per germline. V lost 4 bases, J lost 1 base, and 21 bases stayed unmatched. The CDR3 sequence is CASSARIWAGLNRGNTEAFF. The CDR3 nucleotides are TGTGCCAGCAGTGCCCGTATTTGGGCCGGACTAAACAGGGGGAACACTGAAGCTTTCTTT.

The V call is TRBV2, the J call TRBJ1-3, with D uncertain. From germline, CDR1 is SNHLY and CDR2 FYNNEI. Trimming stripped 4 bases from V and 0 bases from J, with 10 bases between. This CDR3 has 15 amino acids. CDR3 nucleotides: TGTGCCAGCAGTGTAGACTCAGTCTCTGGAAACACCATATATTTT. Its protein product is CASSVDSVSGNTIYF.

This chain joins TRBV6-5 and TRBJ2-1; 12 positions agree with TRBD2. The CDR3 is 15 residues long. V was clipped by 4 bases and J by 12 bases; unmatched bases: 10. Germline loops: CDR1 MNHEY, CDR2 SVGAGI. CDR3 nucleotide sequence: TGTGCCAGCAGTTTACTAGCGGGGGGCCGAGGAGGGCAGTTCTTC. Translated: CASSLLAGGRGGQFF.

V gene TRBV28 combines with J gene TRBJ1-3, with 7 bases matching TRBD1. The CDR3 has 15 amino acids. V gave up 5 bases and J gave up 4 bases; unmatched junction bases: 8. In germline, CDR1 is MDHEN, CDR2 SYDVKM. The CDR3 DNA sequence: TGTGCCAGCAGTCCTCCGACAGGGCCAGGAAACACCATATATTTT. Protein: CASSPPTGPGNTIYF.

This clone has more than one count but fewer than ten. The rearrangement uses TRBV5-1 and TRBJ2-5, with 8 bases matching TRBD1. Germline trimming cut 7 bases from V and 2 bases from J; bases unmatched to any gene: 7. The CDR3 loop spans 14 amino acids. Germline values: CDR1 SGHRS, CDR2 YFSETQ. The CDR3, as DNA: TGCGCCAGCCAGCTTGGGGACAGGCAAGAGACCCAGTACTTC. It translates to CASQLGDRQETQYF. Filled out from reference TRBV5-1 and TRBJ2-5, the complete variable domain reads KAGVTQTPRYLIKTRGQQVTLSCSPISGHRSVSWYQQTPGQGLQFLFEYFSETQRNKGNFPGRFSGRQFSNSRSEMNVSTLELGDSALYLCASQLGDRQETQYFGPGTRLLVL.

The table lists this clone with a count of one. The V and J genes are TRBV5-8 and TRBJ1-5; D gene unclear. The ends were cut back, 4 bases at V and 11 bases at J, with 10 bases in the middle. This CDR3 has 11 residues. Germline values: CDR1 SGHTS, CDR2 YDEGEE. The DNA for the CDR3 is TGTGCCAGCAGCGGACCGGGAGCCCAGCATTTT. This encodes CASSGPGAQHF.

The V gene is TRBV4-2, the J gene TRBJ1-6; tentative D call: TRBD1 (6 bases). V was trimmed by 2 bases and J by 11 bases, leaving 16 bases between them. This CDR3 spans 15 amino acids. Per germline, CDR1 LGHNA and CDR2 YNFKEQ. As DNA, the CDR3 is TGTGCCAGCAGCCAAAAAGGACAGTCCGGGACACCCCTCCACTTT. Amino acids: CASSQKGQSGTPLHF.

This clone was seen only a few times. This rearrangement joins TRBV2 to TRBJ1-6; D perhaps matches TRBD1 (5 bases). The V end was cut by 6 bases, the J end by 0 bases, with 9 bases between. The CDR3 totals 15 residues. CDR1 is SNHLY, CDR2 FYNNEI, per germline. The CDR3 sequence is CASSARDSYNSPLHF. The CDR3 bases are TGTGCCAGCAGCGCCAGGGACTCCTATAATTCACCCCTCCACTTT. Full variable domain (rest looked up from reference TRBV2 and TRBJ1-6): EPEVTQTPSHQVTQMGQEVILRCVPISNHLYFYWYRQILGQKVEFLVSFYNNEISEKSEIFDDQFSVERPDGSNFTLKIRSTKLEDSAMYFCASSARDSYNSPLHFGNGTRLTVT.

The chain uses TRBV5-1 and TRBJ2-1; 7 positions match TRBD1. This CDR3 is 15 amino acids long. Unmatched junction bases numbered 7, after V lost 7 bases and J lost 0 bases. Germline CDR1 and CDR2: SGHRS and YFSETQ. For the CDR3, the DNA is TGCGCCAGCCTTGAAGGGGGCATCTCCTACAATGAGCAGTTCTTC. This gives the protein CASLEGGISYNEQFF.

The table lists this clone with a few counts. The V gene is TRBV28, the J gene TRBJ1-2; 7 nucleotides match TRBD1. V was clipped by 2 bases and J by 5 bases; unmatched bases: 8. The germline gives CDR1 MDHEN, CDR2 SYDVKM. CDR3 size: 15 residues. The CDR3 spells CASSLVGQWGYGYTF. The CDR3 region has the DNA TGTGCCAGCAGTTTAGTGGGACAGTGGGGGTATGGCTACACCTTC.

The chain's CDR3 is CASSDGVSDQPQHF. CDR3 coding DNA: TGCGCCAGCAGTGACGGGGTTTCAGATCAGCCCCAGCATTTT. The genes are TRBV10-2 and TRBJ1-5, with D hard to call. Trimming stripped 3 bases from V and 5 bases from J, with 11 bases between. This CDR3 contains 14 residues. CDR1 and CDR2 from the germline V gene are WSHSY and SAAADI.

V and J are TRBV5-1 and TRBJ2-5; 11 bases are a match to TRBD2. Germline CDR1 SGHRS, CDR2 YFSETQ. The CDR3 is made up of 16 amino acids. J gave up 5 bases and V 2 bases, and 8 bases lay outside the gene matches. In nucleotides, the CDR3 is TGCGCCAGCAGCTTAAATAGCGGGGGGGCGGTGGAGACCCAGTACTTC. As protein: CASSLNSGGAVETQYF.

V usage is TRBV2 and J usage is TRBJ2-1; the match to TRBD2 covers 11 bases. V gave up 4 bases and J gave up 9 bases; unmatched junction bases: 5. The CDR3 is 14 residues long. Germline V gene sequence: CDR1 SNHLY, CDR2 FYNNEI. The chain's CDR3 is CASSGLAGSGEQFF. The CDR3 nucleotides read TGTGCCAGCAGTGGACTAGCGGGGTCAGGTGAGCAGTTCTTC.

This chain uses TRBV29-1 with TRBJ1-2, with TRBD1 identical over 7 bases. This CDR3 has 11 residues. The V segment lost 6 bases and the J segment 8 bases; nucleotides outside the gene matches: 6. Germline loops: CDR1 SQVTM, CDR2 ANQGSEA. The CDR3 reads CSVTGWNGYTF. The DNA for the CDR3 is TGCAGCGTGACAGGGTGGAACGGCTACACCTTC.

This chain links TRBV20-1 with TRBJ2-3; TRBD2 matches at 8 bases. Germline V gene lookup returns CDR1 DFQATT and CDR2 SNEGSKA (reference sequence). V dropped 3 bases and J dropped 0; count of bases not matched to a gene: 5. CDR3 size: 15 residues. Written as DNA, the CDR3 is TGCAGTGCTAGTGGAACTAGCGGAAGCACAGATACGCAGTATTTT. This gives the protein CSASGTSGSTDTQYF.

The rearrangement uses TRBV28 and TRBJ2-2, with a weak D call TRBD2 (6 bases). Germline CDR1 MDHEN, CDR2 SYDVKM. V was trimmed by 10 bases and J by 5 bases, leaving 14 bases between them. CDR3 size: 13 residues. CDR3 protein: CATLTSGTGELFF. DNA for the CDR3: TGTGCCACATTGACCAGCGGGACCGGGGAGCTGTTTTTT.

This clone was detected once. This chain connects TRBV2 to TRBJ1-3; no clear D gene. V lost 4 bases to trimming and J lost 0 bases, with 13 bases between them. The length of the CDR3 is 16 residues. Germline values: CDR1 SNHLY, CDR2 FYNNEI. CDR3 sequence reads: CASSGDKESSGNTIYF. Written as DNA, the CDR3 is TGTGCCAGCAGTGGTGATAAAGAGAGCTCTGGAAACACCATATATTTT.